This section outlines one T cell receptor (beta chain) sequence together with its context. At one boundary the junction diverges from the germline segment, which might be a read error. Sequencing was performed with immunoSEQ multiplex PCR; in TCRdb, only in-frame clones are kept and a portion is missing. The data hold about 670,000 clones, with 85% to 90% observed a single time. This record belongs to a study of blood T cell repertoires in COVID-19. The CDR3 runs to 15 residues. CDR1 is LGHDT and CDR2 is YNNKEL in the germline V gene (reference sequence). The genes are TRBV3-1 (or the pseudogene TRBV3-2) and TRBJ1-2; 8 nucleotides align to TRBD1. The clonotype was recovered from a woman in her late teens or twenties with acute or convalescent COVID-19. The source material was peripheral blood. This CDR3 is CASSQGVSRGQGAIF. CDR3 bases: TGTGCCAGCAGCCAAGGAGTCTCTCGAGGACAGGGCGCTATTTTC.